This is a list of T cell receptor beta chains from one sample in a study of T cell responses to AZD1222 COVID-19 vaccine. Sequencing used immunoSEQ multiplex PCR; TCRdb keeps in-frame clones, though not all of them. The sample includes 150,000 to 160,000 clones, 90% of them seen just once. Sequences were derived from peripheral blood, sampled on day 0 of AZD1222 vaccination. The receptor set was obtained from an adult in good health. Both conserved end residues are part of each CDR3. D genes are given only for firm matches. Not all rows give a size; the values are once, few, many and, for expanded clones, a class.

clone_size,v_call,d_call,j_call,cdr3_aa,cdr3_nt
-,TRBV15,TRBD2,TRBJ2-3,CATSLLRGLAGEDTQYF,TGTGCCACCAGCCTACTGAGGGGACTAGCGGGGGAAGATACGCAGTATTTT
-,TRBV7-9,-,TRBJ1-3,CASSPSTEGSGNTIYF,TGTGCCAGCAGCCCTTCGACAGAGGGCTCCGGAAACACCATATATTTT
-,TRBV2,-,TRBJ1-5,CASARELPLPQHF,TGTGCCAGCGCGAGGGAGCTACCTCTACCCCAGCATTTT
few,TRBV7-8,-,TRBJ1-5,CASSLLAGKPQHF,TGTGCCAGCAGCCTTTTAGCGGGCAAGCCCCAGCATTTT
-,TRBV7-9,TRBD1,TRBJ1-4,CASSTDRGENEKLFF,TGTGCCAGCAGCACAGACAGGGGGGAGAATGAAAAACTGTTTTTT
-,TRBV28,TRBD2,TRBJ2-7,CASSSTGTSGGEQYF,TGTGCCAGCAGCTCGACCGGGACTAGCGGGGGCGAGCAGTACTTC
-,TRBV12-3/TRBV12-4,-,TRBJ1-5,CASSRGRNQPQHF,TGTGCCAGCAGCCGGGGTCGCAATCAGCCCCAGCATTTT
few,TRBV12-3/TRBV12-4,-,TRBJ2-7,CASSHNRVEQYF,TGTGCCAGCAGCCACAACAGGGTCGAGCAGTACTTC
-,TRBV28,-,TRBJ1-5,CASTRTANQPQHF,TGTGCCAGCACAAGGACCGCTAATCAGCCCCAGCATTTT
-,TRBV19,TRBD1,TRBJ1-5,CASLTLDRGVLEPQHF,TGTGCCAGTCTCACTCTCGACAGGGGGGTTTTAGAGCCCCAGCATTTT
-,TRBV9,-,TRBJ1-2,CASSPTAGDYGYTF,TGTGCCAGCAGCCCGACGGCAGGAGACTATGGCTACACCTTC
-,TRBV6-5,-,TRBJ1-1,CASSTPGMNTEAFF,TGTGCCAGCTCGACCCCAGGGATGAACACTGAAGCTTTCTTT
-,TRBV6-1,-,TRBJ2-7,CASSEAQQGGIYEQYF,TGTGCCAGCAGTGAAGCCCAGCAGGGGGGTATTTACGAGCAGTACTTC
-,TRBV28,-,TRBJ1-3,CASSLREKRFTIYF,TGTGCCAGCAGTTTAAGGGAAAAGCGGTTCACCATATATTTT
-,TRBV4-1,-,TRBJ1-2,CASSQGGTLNYGYTF,TGCGCCAGCAGCCAAGGAGGGACGCTGAACTATGGCTACACCTTC
-,TRBV7-2,TRBD1,TRBJ1-2,CASSPAPRGQGYYGYTF,TGTGCCAGCAGCCCCGCCCCCCGCGGACAGGGATACTATGGCTACACCTTC
-,TRBV28,TRBD1,TRBJ1-1,CAGQRDRGHTEAFF,TGTGCCGGGCAACGGGACAGGGGGCATACTGAAGCTTTCTTT
-,TRBV9,-,TRBJ2-5,CASSPQGGGVTLQGTQYF,TGTGCCAGCAGCCCCCAGGGGGGCGGTGTTACGCTCCAAGGGACCCAGTACTTC
-,TRBV10-3,-,TRBJ2-1,CAIRPSRGQPVDEQFF,TGTGCCATCAGGCCTTCCCGGGGACAACCGGTGGATGAGCAGTTCTTC
-,TRBV27,-,TRBJ1-6,CASSFYNSPLHF,TGTGCCAGCAGTTTCTATAATTCACCCCTCCACTTT